Listed here is a single T cell receptor beta chain. The entry originates in a study of control samples from healthy donors and cancer patients. V lost 1 base, J lost 7 bases, and 7 bases lay in between. The CDR3 totals 12 residues. The germline V gene encodes CDR1 KGHDR and CDR2 SFDVKD. Assay: immunoSEQ multiplex PCR; the TCRdb copy retains only in-frame clones and omits some. The data show around 49,000 clones, over 85% seen once. The sequencing sample was made of PBMCs. The V gene is TRBV24-1, the J gene TRBJ2-7; D not resolved. The TCR sequence derives from a man in his forties or fifties with colorectal cancer. This CDR3 is CATSDLAGEQYF. CDR3 coding DNA: TGTGCCACCAGTGATTTAGCCGGGGAGCAGTACTTC.